This TCR beta chain was profiled in a study of STAT5B mutations in CD4+ large granular lymphocyte leukemia. Data came from immunoSEQ multiplex PCR; TCRdb stores just in-frame clones and leaves some out. This sample has 30,000 or so clones, with more than 65% found just once. Turning to this clone: Its antigen is currently unknown.

Germline lookup yields CDR1 SEHNR and CDR2 FQNEAQ (reference sequence). The CDR3 totals 13 residues. The V gene end was trimmed by 5 bases and the J gene end by 7 bases; junction bases not matched to a gene: 3. Points from the study as a whole: Main leukemic clonotypes were patient-specific, but more than 20% appeared at low frequency elsewhere.

The V gene is TRBV7-9, the J gene TRBJ2-4, with 9 bases fitting TRBD1. The receptor was isolated from a human donor in good health. The sequenced sample consisted of CD4+ T cells from blood buffy coats. The CDR3 reads CASSRTGVNIQYF. In DNA, the CDR3 is TGTGCCAGCAGCCGGACAGGGGTGAACATTCAGTACTTC.